The source of this TCR beta chain is a study of cytomegalovirus exposure and HLA in healthy donors. This CDR3 spans 14 amino acids. Trimming took off 4 bases at V and 5 bases at J, with 14 bases between the two ends. Germline-derived CDR1 and CDR2 are MNHEY and SVGAGI. PCR employed 60 Vbeta and 13 Jbeta primers. Method: immunoSEQ multiplex PCR; TCRdb's copy keeps in-frame clones and lacks some. The sample has tens of thousands of clones; around 75% are singletons. The receptor comes from a man aged 50 to 60 in good health and CMV-seropositive. This chain uses TRBV6-5 with TRBJ2-5; possible D gene TRBD2, 5 bases. Sequenced: PBMCs. For the CDR3, the DNA is TGTGCCAGCAGTTTCGGGATCCAGAGGGAGACCCAGTACTTC. It yields the protein CASSFGIQRETQYF.